The TCR beta chain described here comes from a study of identical twins. Only healthy Caucasians were included as donors. The V segment lost 7 bases and the J segment 8 bases; nucleotides outside the gene matches: 10. The CDR3 has 14 amino acids. The germline V gene has CDR1 MNHNS and CDR2 SASEGT. The study, taken as a whole, reports: Twin pairs' shared out-of-frame alpha sequences were enriched in low generation probability. Model-predicted out-of-frame TCR alpha sharing fell below observed values in monozygotic twins.

Many counts were recorded for this clonotype. Antigen unknown. Unique molecular identifiers were present on the cDNA, and a universal primer site came from template switching. MiXCR, applied by TCRdb to the 5' RACE reads, yields one record per CDR3 protein. There are roughly 710,000 distinct CDR3 sequences in the sample; approximately 6% occur only once, and about 2% lies in the top ten. Sequenced sample: naive T cells sorted from blood. This receptor was taken from a man aged 18 to 30 in good health. The chain couples TRBV6-1 to TRBJ2-1, with 8 nucleotides matching TRBD2. The CDR3 DNA reads as TGTGCCAGCACCGGGGGGGTTCGGGTCCATGAGCAGTTCTTC. It encodes CASTGGVRVHEQFF.